This T cell receptor beta chain derives from a study of blood T cells in healthy people across ages. Study conclusions and caveats: Across the age range, TCR beta diversity per million T cells fell in a roughly linear way. Nothing was known about donor CMV status, and this possibly confounded expanded clonotype changes.

As for this clonotype: Antigen specificity is unknown.

The germline CDR1 and CDR2 sequences are SQVTM and ANQGSEA. The CDR3 contains 15 residues. Trimming removed 0 bases from V and 5 bases from J, with 16 bases in between. Primed by a sample-barcoded 5' primer and a J-beta primer mix, a second PCR proceeded for roughly 6 to 12 cycles. Each of the cDNA molecules was tagged by a template-switch adaptor with 12 random nucleotides. TCRdb itself ran the 5' RACE reads through MiXCR, one entry per CDR3 protein. The sample has 800,000 to 950,000 distinct CDR3 sequences; 36% are singletons. This receptor was taken from a man aged 18 to 29 in good health. The sequenced material came from blood. This chain links TRBV29-1 with TRBJ2-5; D is unresolved. The CDR3 loop reads CSVEDQTVWRETQYF. The CDR3 DNA reads TGCAGCGTTGAAGATCAAACAGTTTGGCGTGAGACCCAGTACTTC.